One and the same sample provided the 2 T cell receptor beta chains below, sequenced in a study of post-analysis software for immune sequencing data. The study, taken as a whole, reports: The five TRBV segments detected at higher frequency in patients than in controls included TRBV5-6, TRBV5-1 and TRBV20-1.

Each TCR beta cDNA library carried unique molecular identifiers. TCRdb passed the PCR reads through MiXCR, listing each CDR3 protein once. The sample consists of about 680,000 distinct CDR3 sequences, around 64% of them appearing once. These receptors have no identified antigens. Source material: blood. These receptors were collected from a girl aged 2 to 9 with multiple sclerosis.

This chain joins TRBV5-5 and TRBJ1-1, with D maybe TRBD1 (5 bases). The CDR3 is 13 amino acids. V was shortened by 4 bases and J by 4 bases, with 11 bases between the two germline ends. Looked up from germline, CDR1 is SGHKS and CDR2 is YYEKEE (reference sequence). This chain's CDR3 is CASSIRGVTEAFF. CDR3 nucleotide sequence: TGTGCCAGCAGCATTCGGGGGGTCACTGAAGCTTTCTTT.

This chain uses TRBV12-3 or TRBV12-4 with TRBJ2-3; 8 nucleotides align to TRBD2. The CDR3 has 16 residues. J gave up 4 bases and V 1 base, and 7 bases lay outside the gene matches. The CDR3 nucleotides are TGTGCCAGCAGTTTAGTCGGGGGGGGGCACTCAGATACGCAGTATTTT. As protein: CASSLVGGGHSDTQYF.